The present T cell receptor (beta chain) was sequenced within a study of blood T cells in healthy people across ages. Points from the study as a whole: With naive T cell percentage, TCR beta diversity showed a strong correlation.

As for this clonotype: Its antigen is unknown.

A second PCR, run for roughly 7 to 11 cycles, used a sample-barcoded 5' primer plus a J-beta primer mix. TCRdb reprocessed the 5' RACE reads with MiXCR, giving one entry per CDR3 protein. The sample yields roughly 1,100,000 distinct CDR3 sequences, approximately 25% seen once. These same data were also listed under a study on T cells of mothers and their children.

The sample was blood. The origin of this receptor is a girl aged 2-10 years in good health.

CDR3 DNA: TGCAGTGCTAGCGGGAGAATGGTCGGGACAGATACGCAGTATTTT. Its translation: CSASGRMVGTDTQYF. The genes are TRBV20-1 and TRBJ2-3; D is perhaps TRBD2 (6 bases). Per the germline V gene, CDR1 is DFQATT and CDR2 is SNEGSKA (reference sequence). This CDR3 spans 15 amino acids. The ends were cut back, 3 bases at V and 3 bases at J, with 16 bases in the middle.